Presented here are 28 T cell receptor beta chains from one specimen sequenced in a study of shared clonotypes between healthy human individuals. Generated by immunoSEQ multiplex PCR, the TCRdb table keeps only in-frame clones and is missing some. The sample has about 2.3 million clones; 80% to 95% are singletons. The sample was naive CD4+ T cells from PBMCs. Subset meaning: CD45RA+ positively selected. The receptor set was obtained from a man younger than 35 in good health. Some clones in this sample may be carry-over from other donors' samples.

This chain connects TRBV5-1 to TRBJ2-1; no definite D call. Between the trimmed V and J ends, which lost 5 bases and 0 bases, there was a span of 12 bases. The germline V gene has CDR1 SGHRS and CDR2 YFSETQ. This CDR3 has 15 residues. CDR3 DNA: TGCGCCAGCAGAGGATCCAGCCCCTCCTACAATGAGCAGTTCTTC. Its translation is CASRGSSPSYNEQFF.

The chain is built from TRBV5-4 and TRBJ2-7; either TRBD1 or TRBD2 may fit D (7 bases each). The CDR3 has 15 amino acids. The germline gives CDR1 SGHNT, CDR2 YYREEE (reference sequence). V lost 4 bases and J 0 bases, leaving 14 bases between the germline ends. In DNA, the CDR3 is TGTGCCAGCAGCCTGGGAGGGGGCCGCTCCTACGAGCAGTACTTC. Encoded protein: CASSLGGGRSYEQYF. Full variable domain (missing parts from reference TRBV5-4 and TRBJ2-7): ETGVTQSPTHLIKTRGQQVTLRCSSQSGHNTVSWYQQALGQGPQFIFQYYREEENGRGNFPPRFSGLQFPNYSSELNVNALELDDSALYLCASSLGGGRSYEQYFGPGTRLTVT.

CDR3 sequence: CASSPPGWGTDTQYF. For the CDR3, the DNA is TGCGCCAGCAGCCCCCCAGGGTGGGGCACAGATACGCAGTATTTT. This chain links TRBV5-1 with TRBJ2-3; possibly TRBD1 for D (5 bases). V shed 4 bases and J shed 1 base, with 13 bases lying between them. CDR1 is SGHRS and CDR2 is YFSETQ in the germline V gene. CDR3 size: 15 residues.

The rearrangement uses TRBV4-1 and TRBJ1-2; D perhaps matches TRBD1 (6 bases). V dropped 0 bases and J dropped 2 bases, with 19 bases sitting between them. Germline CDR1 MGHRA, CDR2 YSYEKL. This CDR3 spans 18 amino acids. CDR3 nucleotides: TGCGCCAGCAGCCAAGAACTCGCGAGGAACAGGGCCAACTATGGCTACACCTTC. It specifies CASSQELARNRANYGYTF.

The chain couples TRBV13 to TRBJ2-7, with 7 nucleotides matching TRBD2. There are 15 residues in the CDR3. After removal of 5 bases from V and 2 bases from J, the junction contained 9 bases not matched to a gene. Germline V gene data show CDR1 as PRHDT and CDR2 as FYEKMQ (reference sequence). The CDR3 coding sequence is TGTGCCAGCAGCACCCATAGCGGGCGAGCCTACGAGCAGTACTTC. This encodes CASSTHSGRAYEQYF.

Written as DNA, the CDR3 is TGTGCCAGCAGCTCAACCGGGACAGGGATGTATGGCTACACCTTC. Its translation is CASSSTGTGMYGYTF. V gene TRBV7-2 combines with J gene TRBJ1-2; 9 nucleotides agree with TRBD1. The germline gives CDR1 SGHTA, CDR2 FQGNSA. This CDR3 spans 15 amino acids. Germline trimming cut 4 bases from V and 5 bases from J; bases unmatched to any gene: 8.

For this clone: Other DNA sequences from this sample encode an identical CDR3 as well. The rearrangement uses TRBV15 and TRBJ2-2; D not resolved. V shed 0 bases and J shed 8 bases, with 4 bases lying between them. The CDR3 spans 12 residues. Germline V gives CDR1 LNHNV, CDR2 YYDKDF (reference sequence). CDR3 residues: CATSRETGELFF. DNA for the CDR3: TGTGCCACCAGCAGAGAGACAGGGGAGCTGTTTTTT.

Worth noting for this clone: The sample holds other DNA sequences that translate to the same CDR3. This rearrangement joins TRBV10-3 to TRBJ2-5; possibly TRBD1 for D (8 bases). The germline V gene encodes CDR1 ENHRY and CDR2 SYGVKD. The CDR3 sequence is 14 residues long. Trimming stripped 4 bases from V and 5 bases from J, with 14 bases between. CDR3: CAISGGQGGETQYF. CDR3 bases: TGTGCCATCAGTGGCGGACAGGGAGGGGAGACCCAGTACTTC.

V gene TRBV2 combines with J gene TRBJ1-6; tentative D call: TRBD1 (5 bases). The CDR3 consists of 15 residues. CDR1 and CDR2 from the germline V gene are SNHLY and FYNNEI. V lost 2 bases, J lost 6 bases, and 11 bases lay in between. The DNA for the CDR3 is TGTGCCAGCAGTGAATCCCCAGGGTTTAATTCACCCCTCCACTTT. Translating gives CASSESPGFNSPLHF.

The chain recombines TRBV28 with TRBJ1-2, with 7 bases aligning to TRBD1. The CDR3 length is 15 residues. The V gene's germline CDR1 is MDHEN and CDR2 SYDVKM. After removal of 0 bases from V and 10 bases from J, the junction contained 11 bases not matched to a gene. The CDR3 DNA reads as TGTGCCAGCAGTTTATGGACAGGGCCTTCGGGGTACTACACCTTC. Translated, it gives CASSLWTGPSGYYTF.

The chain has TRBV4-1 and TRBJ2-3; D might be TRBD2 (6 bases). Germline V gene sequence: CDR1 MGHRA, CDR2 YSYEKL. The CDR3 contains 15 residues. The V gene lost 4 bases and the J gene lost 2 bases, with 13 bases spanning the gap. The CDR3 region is CASSPVAENTDTQYF. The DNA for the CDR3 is TGCGCCAGCAGCCCTGTAGCGGAAAACACAGATACGCAGTATTTT.

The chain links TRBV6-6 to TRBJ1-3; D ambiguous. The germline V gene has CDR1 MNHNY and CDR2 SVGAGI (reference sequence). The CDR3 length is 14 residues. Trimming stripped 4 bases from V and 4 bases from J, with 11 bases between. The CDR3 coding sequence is TGTGCCAGCAGTTGGACGGGCGGGGGAAACACCATATATTTT. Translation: CASSWTGGGNTIYF.

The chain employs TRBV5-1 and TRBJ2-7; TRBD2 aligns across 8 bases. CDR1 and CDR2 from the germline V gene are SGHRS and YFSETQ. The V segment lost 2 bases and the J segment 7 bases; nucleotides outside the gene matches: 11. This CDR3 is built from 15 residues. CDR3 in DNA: TGCGCCAGCAGCTTTTTACTAGCGGCCCCTCGGGAGCAGTACTTC. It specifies CASSFLLAAPREQYF.

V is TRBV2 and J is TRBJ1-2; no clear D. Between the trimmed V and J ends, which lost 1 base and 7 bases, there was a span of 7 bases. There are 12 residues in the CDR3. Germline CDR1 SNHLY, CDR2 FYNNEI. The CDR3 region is CASSEERAGYTF. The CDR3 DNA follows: TGTGCCAGCAGTGAAGAACGTGCTGGCTACACCTTC. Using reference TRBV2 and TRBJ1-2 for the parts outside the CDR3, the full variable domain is EPEVTQTPSHQVTQMGQEVILRCVPISNHLYFYWYRQILGQKVEFLVSFYNNEISEKSEIFDDQFSVERPDGSNFTLKIRSTKLEDSAMYFCASSEERAGYTFGSGTRLTVV.

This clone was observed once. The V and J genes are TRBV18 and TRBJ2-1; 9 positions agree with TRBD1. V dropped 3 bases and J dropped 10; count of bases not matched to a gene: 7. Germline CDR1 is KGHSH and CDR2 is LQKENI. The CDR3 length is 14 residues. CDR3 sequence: CASSPGTGPREQFF. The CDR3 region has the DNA TGTGCCAGCTCACCCGGGACAGGGCCCAGGGAGCAGTTCTTC.

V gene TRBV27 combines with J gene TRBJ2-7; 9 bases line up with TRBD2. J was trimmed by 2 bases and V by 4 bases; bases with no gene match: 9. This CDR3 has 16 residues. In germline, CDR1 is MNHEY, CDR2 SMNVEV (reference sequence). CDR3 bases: TGTGCCAGCAGTTCGGGACTAGCTGGCCCAACCTACGAGCAGTACTTC. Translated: CASSSGLAGPTYEQYF.

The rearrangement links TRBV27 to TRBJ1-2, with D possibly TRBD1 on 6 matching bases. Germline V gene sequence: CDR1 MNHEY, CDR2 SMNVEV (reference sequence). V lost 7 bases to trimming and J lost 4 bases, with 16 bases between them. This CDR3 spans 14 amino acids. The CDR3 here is CASTNLQGGYGYTF. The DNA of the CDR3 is TGTGCCAGCACCAACCTACAGGGTGGCTATGGCTACACCTTC.

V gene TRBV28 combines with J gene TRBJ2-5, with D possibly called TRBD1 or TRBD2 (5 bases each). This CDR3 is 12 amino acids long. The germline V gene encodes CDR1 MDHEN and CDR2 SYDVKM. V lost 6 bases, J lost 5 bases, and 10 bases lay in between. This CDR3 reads CASSRDRETQYF. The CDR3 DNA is TGTGCCAGCAGCCGGGACCGGGAGACCCAGTACTTC.

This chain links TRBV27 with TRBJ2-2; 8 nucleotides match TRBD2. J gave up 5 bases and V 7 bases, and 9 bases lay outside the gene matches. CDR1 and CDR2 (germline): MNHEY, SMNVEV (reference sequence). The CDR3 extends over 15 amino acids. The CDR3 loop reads CASMGDSGETGELFF. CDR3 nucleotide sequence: TGTGCCAGCATGGGCGATAGCGGGGAGACCGGGGAGCTGTTTTTT.

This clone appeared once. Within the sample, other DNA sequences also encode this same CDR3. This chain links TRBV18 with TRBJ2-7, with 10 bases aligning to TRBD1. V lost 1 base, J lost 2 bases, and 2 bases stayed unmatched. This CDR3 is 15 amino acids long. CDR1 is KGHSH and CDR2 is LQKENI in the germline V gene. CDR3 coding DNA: TGTGCCAGCTCACCACGGACAGGGGGTGCCTACGAGCAGTACTTC. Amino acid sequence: CASSPRTGGAYEQYF.

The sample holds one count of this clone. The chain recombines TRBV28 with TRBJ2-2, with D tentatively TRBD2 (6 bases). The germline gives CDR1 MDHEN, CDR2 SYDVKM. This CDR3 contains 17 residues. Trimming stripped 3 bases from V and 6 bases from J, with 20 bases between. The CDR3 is CASSFGRMGRDPGELFF. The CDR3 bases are TGTGCCAGCAGTTTCGGTAGAATGGGGCGGGACCCCGGGGAGCTGTTTTTT.

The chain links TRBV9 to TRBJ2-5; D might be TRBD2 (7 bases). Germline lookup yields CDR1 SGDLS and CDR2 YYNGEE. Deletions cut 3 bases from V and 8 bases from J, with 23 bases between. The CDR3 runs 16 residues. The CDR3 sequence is CASSGISGIGGQTQYF. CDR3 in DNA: TGTGCCAGCAGCGGTATCAGCGGGATTGGGGGCCAAACCCAGTACTTC.

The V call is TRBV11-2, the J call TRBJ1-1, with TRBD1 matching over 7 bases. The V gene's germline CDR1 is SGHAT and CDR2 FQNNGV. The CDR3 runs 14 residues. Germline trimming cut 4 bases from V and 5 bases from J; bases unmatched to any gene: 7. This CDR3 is CASSSRQGNTEAFF. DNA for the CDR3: TGTGCCAGCAGCTCCAGACAGGGTAATACTGAAGCTTTCTTT.

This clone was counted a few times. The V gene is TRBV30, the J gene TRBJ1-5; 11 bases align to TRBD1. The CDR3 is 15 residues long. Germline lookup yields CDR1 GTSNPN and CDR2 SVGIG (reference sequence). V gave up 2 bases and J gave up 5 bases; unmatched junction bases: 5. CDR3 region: CAWSTGTGGYQPQHF. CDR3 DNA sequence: TGTGCCTGGAGTACCGGGACAGGGGGGTATCAGCCCCAGCATTTT.

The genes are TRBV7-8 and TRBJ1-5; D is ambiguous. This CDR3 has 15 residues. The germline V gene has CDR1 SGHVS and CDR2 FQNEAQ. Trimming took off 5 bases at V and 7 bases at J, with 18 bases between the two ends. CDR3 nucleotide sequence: TGTGCCAGCAGCAACGGACGGGTTACGGGACAGCCCCAGCATTTT. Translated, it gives CASSNGRVTGQPQHF.

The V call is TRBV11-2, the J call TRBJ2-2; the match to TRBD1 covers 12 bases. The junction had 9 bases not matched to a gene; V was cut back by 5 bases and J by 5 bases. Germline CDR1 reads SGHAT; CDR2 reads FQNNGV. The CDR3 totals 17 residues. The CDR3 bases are TGTGCCAGCAGCCGCTCGGGACAGGGGGCAGGAACCGGGGAGCTGTTTTTT. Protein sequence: CASSRSGQGAGTGELFF.

The CDR3 loop reads CASSLAGTGGGLAFF. The CDR3 DNA is TGTGCCAGCAGCTTGGCCGGGACAGGGGGCGGATTGGCTTTCTTT. The chain recombines TRBV5-4 with TRBJ1-1; TRBD1 agrees at 12 bases. This CDR3 contains 15 residues. Germline assignment: CDR1 SGHNT and CDR2 YYREEE (reference sequence). Germline trimming cut 0 bases from V and 11 bases from J; bases unmatched to any gene: 8.

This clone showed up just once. CDR3 DNA: TGTGCCAGCAGTGATTGGTCGAAGGACACCGGGGAGCTGTTTTTT. The encoded protein is CASSDWSKDTGELFF. The rearrangement uses TRBV25-1 and TRBJ2-2; no definite D call. Between the trimmed V and J ends, which lost 3 bases and 3 bases, there was a span of 11 bases. CDR1 and CDR2 (germline): MGHDK, SYGVNS. This CDR3 contains 15 residues.